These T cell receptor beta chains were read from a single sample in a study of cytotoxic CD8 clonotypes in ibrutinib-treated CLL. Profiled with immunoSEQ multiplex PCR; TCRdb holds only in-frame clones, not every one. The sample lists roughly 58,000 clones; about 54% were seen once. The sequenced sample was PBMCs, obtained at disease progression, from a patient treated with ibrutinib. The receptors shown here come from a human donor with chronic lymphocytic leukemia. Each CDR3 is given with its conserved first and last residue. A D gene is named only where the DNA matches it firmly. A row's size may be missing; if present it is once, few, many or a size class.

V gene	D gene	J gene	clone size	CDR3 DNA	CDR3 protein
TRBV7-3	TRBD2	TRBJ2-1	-	TGTGCCAGCAGCTCGACTAGCGGGAGGGGATCATCAAGCTACAATGAGCAGTTCTTC	CASSSTSGRGSSSYNEQFF
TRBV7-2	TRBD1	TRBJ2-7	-	TGTGCCAGCAGCTCTCGGACAGGACGCTGGGAGCAGTACTTC	CASSSRTGRWEQYF
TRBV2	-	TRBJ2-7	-	TGTGCCAGCAGGGACCCCGTCTACGAGCAGTACTTC	CASRDPVYEQYF
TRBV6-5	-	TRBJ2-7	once	TGTGCCAGCAGTCACCGAGAGGCTACCTACGAGCAGTACTTC	CASSHREATYEQYF
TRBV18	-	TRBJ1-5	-	TGTGCCAGCTCACCTTCAGGGCTGTATCAGCCCCAGCATTTT	CASSPSGLYQPQHF
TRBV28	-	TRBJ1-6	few	TGTGCCAGCAGTTTTCGCCAGGGCGGTGATAATTCACCCCTCCACTTT	CASSFRQGGDNSPLHF
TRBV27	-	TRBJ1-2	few	TGTGCCAGCAGTATTGGCCTCTCCGGTGGCTACACCTTC	CASSIGLSGGYTF
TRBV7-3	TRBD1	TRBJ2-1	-	TGTGCCAGCAGCTTAGATGGGGACAGGGGGAACGAGCAGTTCTTC	CASSLDGDRGNEQFF
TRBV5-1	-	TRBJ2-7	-	TGCGCCAGCAGCCTAACGGGAGCCTCCTACGAGCAGTACTTC	CASSLTGASYEQYF
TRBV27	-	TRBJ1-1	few	TGTGCCAGCAGTCCCGGGTATTCCATTGAAGCTTTCTTT	CASSPGYSIEAFF
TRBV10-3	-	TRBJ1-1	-	TGTGCCATCAGTGATCTAATTTACACTGAAGCTTTCTTT	CAISDLIYTEAFF
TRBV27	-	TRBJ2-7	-	TGTGCCAGCAGTTTAACGACAGGGAGGGCCTACGAGCAGTACTTC	CASSLTTGRAYEQYF
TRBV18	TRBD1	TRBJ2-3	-	TGTGCCAGCTCACCGACAGGGTGGACAGATACGCAGTATTTT	CASSPTGWTDTQYF
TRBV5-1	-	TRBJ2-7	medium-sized	TGCGCCAGCAGATTCCCAGGGTTCGAGCAGTACTTC	CASRFPGFEQYF
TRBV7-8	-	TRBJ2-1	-	TGTGCCAGCAGCTCCCGCCCGCCCGAGCGAGCGGTCTACAATGAGCAGTTCTTC	CASSSRPPERAVYNEQFF
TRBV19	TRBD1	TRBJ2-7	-	TGTGCCAGTAGTTCCCGGGACAGGGATTGGCCGCAGTACTTC	CASSSRDRDWPQYF